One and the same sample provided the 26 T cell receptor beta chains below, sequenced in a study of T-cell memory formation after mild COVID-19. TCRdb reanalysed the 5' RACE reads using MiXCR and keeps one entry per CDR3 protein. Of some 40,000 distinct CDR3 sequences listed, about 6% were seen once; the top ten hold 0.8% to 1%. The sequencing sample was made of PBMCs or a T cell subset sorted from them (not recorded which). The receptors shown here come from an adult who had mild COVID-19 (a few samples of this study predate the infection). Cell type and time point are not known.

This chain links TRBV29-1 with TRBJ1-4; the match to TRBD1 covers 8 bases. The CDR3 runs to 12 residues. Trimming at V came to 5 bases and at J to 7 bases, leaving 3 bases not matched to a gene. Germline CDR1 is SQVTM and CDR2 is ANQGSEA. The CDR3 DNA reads TGCAGCGTTAGGACAGGGCCTGAAAAACTGTTTTTT. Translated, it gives CSVRTGPEKLFF. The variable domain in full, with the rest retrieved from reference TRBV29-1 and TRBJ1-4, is SAVISQKPSRDICQRGTSLTIQCQVDSQVTMMFWYRQQPGQSLTLIATANQGSEATYESGFVIDKFPISRPNLTFSTLTVSNMSPEDSSIYLCSVRTGPEKLFFGSGTQLSVL.

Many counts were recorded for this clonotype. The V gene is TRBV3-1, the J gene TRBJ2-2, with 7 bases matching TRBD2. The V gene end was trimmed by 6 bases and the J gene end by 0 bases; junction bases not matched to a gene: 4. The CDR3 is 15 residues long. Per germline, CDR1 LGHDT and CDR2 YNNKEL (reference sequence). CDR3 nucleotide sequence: TGTGCCAGCAGACAGCGGGGAGCGAACACCGGGGAGCTGTTTTTT. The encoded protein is CASRQRGANTGELFF.

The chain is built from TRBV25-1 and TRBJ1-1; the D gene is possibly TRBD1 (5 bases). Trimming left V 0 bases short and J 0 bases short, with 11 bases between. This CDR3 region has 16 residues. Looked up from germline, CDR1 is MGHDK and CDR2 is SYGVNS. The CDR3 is CASSEYDSLMNTEAFF. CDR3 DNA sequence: TGTGCCAGCAGTGAATACGACAGCCTCATGAACACTGAAGCTTTCTTT. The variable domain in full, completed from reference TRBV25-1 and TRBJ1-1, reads EADIYQTPRYLVIGTGKKITLECSQTMGHDKMYWYQQDPGMELHLIHYSYGVNSTEKGDLSSESTVSRIRTEHFPLTLESARPSHTSQYLCASSEYDSLMNTEAFFGQGTRLTVV.

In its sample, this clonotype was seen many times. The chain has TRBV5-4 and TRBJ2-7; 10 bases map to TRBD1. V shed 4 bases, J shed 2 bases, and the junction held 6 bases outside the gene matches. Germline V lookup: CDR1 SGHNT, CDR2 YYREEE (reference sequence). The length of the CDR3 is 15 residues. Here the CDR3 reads CASSGAGTGAYEQYF. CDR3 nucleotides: TGTGCCAGCAGCGGAGCCGGGACAGGGGCCTACGAGCAGTACTTC. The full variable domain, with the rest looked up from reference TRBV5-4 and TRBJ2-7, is ETGVTQSPTHLIKTRGQQVTLRCSSQSGHNTVSWYQQALGQGPQFIFQYYREEENGRGNFPPRFSGLQFPNYSSELNVNALELDDSALYLCASSGAGTGAYEQYFGPGTRLTVT.

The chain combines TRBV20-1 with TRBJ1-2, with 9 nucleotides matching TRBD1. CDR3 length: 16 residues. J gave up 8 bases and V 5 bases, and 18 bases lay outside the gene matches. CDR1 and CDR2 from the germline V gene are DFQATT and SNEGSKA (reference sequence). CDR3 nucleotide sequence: TGCAGTGCTCCCCCCGTCCCGGGACAGGGATTGGAGGGCTACACCTTC. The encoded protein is CSAPPVPGQGLEGYTF.

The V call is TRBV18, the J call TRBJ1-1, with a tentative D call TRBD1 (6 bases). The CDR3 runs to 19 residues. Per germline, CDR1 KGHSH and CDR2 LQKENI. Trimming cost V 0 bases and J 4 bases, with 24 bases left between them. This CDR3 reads CASSPPVQGRSARATEAFF. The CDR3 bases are TGTGCCAGCTCACCACCGGTACAGGGTAGGAGCGCTCGGGCCACTGAAGCTTTCTTT.

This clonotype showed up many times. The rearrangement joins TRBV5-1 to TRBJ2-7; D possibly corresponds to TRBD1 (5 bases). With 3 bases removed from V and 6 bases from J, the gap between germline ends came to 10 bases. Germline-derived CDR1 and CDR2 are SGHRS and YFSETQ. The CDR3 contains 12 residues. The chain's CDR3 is CASSWQDTEQYF. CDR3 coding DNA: TGCGCCAGCAGCTGGCAGGACACCGAGCAGTACTTC.

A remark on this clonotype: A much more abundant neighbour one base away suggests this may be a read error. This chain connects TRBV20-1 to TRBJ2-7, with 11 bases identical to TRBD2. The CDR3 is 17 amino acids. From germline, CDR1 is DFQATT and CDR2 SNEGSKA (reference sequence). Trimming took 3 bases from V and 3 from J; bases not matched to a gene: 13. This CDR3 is CSARGALTSGSYYEQYF. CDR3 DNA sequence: TGCAGTGCTAGGGGGGCCCTTACTAGCGGGAGTTACTACGAGCAGTACTTC.

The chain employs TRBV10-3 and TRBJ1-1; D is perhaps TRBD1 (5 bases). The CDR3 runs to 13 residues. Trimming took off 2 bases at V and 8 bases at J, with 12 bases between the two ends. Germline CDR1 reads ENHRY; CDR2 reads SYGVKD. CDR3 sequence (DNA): TGTGCCATCAGTGAGATCGACAGTGGGGAAGCTTTCTTT. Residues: CAISEIDSGEAFF.

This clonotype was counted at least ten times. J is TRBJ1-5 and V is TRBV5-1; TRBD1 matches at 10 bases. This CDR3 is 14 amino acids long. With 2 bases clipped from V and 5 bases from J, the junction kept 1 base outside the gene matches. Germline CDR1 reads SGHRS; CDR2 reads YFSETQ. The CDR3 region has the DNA TGCGCCAGCAGCTTAGGACAGGGGGATCAGCCCCAGCATTTT. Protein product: CASSLGQGDQPQHF.

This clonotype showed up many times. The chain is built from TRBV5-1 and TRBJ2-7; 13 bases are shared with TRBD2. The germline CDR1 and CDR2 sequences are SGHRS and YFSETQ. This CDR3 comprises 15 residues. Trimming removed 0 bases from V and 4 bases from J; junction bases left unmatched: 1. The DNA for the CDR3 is TGCGCCAGCAGCTTGGAGACTAGCGGGGGGTACGAGCAGTACTTC. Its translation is CASSLETSGGYEQYF.

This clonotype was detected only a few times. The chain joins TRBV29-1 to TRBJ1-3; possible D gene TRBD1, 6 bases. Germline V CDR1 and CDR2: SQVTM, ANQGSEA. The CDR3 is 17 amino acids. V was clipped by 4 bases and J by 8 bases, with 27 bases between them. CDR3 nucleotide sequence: TGCAGCGTTGTTGAGAAGTGGTCGGGGGGGCGAGGGGACACCATATATTTT. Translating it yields CSVVEKWSGGRGDTIYF.

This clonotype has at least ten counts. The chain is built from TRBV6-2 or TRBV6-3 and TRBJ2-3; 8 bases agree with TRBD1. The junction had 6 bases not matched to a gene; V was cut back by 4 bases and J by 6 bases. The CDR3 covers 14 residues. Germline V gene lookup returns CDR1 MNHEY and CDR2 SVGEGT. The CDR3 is CASSFLQGADTQYF. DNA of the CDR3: TGTGCCAGCAGTTTTCTCCAGGGGGCGGATACGCAGTATTTT.

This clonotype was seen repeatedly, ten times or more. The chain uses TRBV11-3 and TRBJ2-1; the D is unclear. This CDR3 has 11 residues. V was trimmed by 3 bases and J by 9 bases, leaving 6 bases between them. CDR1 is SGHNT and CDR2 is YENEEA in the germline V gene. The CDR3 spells CASSFLAEQFF. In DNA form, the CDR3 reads TGTGCCAGCAGCTTTTTAGCTGAGCAGTTCTTC.

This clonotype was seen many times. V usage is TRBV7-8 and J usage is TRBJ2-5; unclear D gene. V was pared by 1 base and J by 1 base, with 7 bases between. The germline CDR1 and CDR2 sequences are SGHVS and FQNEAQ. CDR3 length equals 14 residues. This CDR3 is CASSLVTTQETQYF. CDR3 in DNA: TGTGCCAGCAGCTTAGTGACAACCCAAGAGACCCAGTACTTC.

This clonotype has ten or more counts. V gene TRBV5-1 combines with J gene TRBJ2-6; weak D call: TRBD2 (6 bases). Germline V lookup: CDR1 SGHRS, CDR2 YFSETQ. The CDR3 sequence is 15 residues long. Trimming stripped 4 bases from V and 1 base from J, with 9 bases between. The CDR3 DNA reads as TGCGCCAGCAGCGGAGGGGAGTCTGGGGCCAACGTCCTGACTTTC. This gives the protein CASSGGESGANVLTF.

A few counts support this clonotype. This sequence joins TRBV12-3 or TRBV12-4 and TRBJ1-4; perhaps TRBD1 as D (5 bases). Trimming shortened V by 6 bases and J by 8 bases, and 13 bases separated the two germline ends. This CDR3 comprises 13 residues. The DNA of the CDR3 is TGTGCCAGCAGAGAGTCGGGGCGGGAAAAACTGTTTTTT. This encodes CASRESGREKLFF.

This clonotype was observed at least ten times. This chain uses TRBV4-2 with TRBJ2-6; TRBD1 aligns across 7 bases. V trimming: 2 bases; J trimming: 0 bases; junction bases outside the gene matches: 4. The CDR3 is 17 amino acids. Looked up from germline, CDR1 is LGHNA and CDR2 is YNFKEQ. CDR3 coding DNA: TGTGCCAGCAGCCAATCAACAGGGGTCTCTGGGGCCAACGTCCTGACTTTC. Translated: CASSQSTGVSGANVLTF.

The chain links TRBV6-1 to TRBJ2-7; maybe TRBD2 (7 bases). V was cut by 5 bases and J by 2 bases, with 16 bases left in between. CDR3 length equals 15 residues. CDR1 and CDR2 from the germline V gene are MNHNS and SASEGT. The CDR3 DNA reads TGTGCCAGCAGTAAAGGGGGGGGCTGGGCCTACGAGCAGTACTTC. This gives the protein CASSKGGGWAYEQYF.

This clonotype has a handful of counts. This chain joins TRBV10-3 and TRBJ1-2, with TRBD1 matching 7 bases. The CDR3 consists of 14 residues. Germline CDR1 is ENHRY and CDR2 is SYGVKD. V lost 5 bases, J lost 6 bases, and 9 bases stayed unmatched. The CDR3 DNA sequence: TGTGCCATCAGTCCTATACAGGGGCCCGATGGCTACACCTTC. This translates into CAISPIQGPDGYTF.

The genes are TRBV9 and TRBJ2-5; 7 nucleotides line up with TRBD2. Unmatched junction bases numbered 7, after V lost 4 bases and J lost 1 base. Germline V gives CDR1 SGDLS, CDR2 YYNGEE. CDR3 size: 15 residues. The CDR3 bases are TGTGCCAGCAGCCCGCGGACTAGTCCCCAAGAGACCCAGTACTTC. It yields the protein CASSPRTSPQETQYF.

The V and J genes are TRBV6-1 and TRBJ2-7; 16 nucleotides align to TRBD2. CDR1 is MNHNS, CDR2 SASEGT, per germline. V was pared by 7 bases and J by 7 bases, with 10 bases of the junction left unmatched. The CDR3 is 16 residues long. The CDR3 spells CASIKGLAGGPREQYF. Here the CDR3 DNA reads TGTGCCAGCATAAAGGGACTAGCGGGGGGGCCTCGAGAGCAGTACTTC.

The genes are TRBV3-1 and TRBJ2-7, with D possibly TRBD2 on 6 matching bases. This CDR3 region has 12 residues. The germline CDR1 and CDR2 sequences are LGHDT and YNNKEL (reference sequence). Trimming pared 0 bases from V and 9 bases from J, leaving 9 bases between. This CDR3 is CASSQDPGVQYF. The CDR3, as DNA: TGTGCCAGCAGCCAAGATCCGGGGGTGCAGTACTTC.

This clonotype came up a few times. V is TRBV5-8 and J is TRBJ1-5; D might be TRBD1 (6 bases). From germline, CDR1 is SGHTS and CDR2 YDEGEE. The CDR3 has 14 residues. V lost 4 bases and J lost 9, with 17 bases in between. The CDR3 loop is CASSQGTGYGPQHF. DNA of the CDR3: TGTGCCAGCAGCCAGGGGACGGGGTATGGGCCCCAGCATTTT.

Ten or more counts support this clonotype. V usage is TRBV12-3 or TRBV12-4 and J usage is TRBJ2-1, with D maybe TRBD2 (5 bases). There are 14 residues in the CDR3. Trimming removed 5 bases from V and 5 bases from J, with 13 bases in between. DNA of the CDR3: TGTGCCAGCAGTCTCTTGGCGGGCAACAATGAGCAGTTCTTC. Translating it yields CASSLLAGNNEQFF.

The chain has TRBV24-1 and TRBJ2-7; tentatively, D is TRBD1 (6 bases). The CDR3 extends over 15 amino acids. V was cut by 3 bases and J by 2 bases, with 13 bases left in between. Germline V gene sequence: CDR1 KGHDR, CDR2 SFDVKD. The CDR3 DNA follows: TGTGCCACCAGTGATCCCCGGACAGAGCCCTACGAGCAGTACTTC. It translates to CATSDPRTEPYEQYF.